The T cell receptor (beta chain) under discussion was sequenced for a study of blood T cells in healthy people across ages. For the second PCR, which ran for roughly 6 to 11 cycles, a sample-barcoded 5' primer and a J-beta primer mix were used. TCRdb reprocessed the 5' RACE reads via MiXCR and lists one record per CDR3 protein. Of approximately 1,100,000 distinct CDR3 sequences listed, under 55% were seen once; the top ten hold approximately 17%. The germline CDR1 and CDR2 sequences are LGHNA and YNFKEQ. CDR3 length: 15 residues. V was cut by 0 bases and J by 2 bases, with 11 bases left in between. Drawn from each donor were ten milliliters of peripheral blood.

This TCR was sampled from a woman aged 60-75 years in good health. Sequencing input: blood. The chain carries TRBV4-2 and TRBJ2-7; D is ambiguous. The CDR3 loop reads CASSQDVAMAYEQYF. DNA of the CDR3: TGTGCCAGCAGCCAAGATGTGGCCATGGCCTACGAGCAGTACTTC.